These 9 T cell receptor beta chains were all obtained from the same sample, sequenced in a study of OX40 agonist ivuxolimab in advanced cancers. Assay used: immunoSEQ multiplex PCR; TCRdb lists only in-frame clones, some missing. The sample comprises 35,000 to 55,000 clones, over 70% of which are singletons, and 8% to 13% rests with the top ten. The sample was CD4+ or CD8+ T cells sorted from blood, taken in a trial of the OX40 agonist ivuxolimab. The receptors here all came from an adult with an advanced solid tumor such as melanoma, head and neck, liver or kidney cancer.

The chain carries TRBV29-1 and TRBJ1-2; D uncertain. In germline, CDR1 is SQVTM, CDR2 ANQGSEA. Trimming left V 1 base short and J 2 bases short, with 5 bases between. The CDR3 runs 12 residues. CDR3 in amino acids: CSVEGENYGYTF. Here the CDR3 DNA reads TGCAGCGTTGAAGGGGAAAACTATGGCTACACCTTC.

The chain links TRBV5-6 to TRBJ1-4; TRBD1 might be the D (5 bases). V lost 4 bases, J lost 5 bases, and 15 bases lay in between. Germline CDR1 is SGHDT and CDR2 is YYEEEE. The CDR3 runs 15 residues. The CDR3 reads CASSPAAGHNEKLFF. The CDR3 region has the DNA TGTGCCAGCAGCCCGGCGGCAGGGCACAATGAAAAACTGTTTTTT.

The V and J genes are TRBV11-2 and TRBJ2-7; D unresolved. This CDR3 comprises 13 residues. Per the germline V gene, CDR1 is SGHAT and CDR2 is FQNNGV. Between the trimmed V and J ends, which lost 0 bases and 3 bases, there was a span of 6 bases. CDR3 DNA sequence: TGTGCCAGCAGCTTAGAAATAGGCTACGAGCAGTACTTC. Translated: CASSLEIGYEQYF.

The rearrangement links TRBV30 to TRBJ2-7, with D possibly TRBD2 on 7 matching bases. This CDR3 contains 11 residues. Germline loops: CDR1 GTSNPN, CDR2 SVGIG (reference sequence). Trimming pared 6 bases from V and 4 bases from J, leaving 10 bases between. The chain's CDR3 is CACGGRYEQYF. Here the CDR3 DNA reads TGTGCCTGCGGGGGGCGGTACGAGCAGTACTTC.

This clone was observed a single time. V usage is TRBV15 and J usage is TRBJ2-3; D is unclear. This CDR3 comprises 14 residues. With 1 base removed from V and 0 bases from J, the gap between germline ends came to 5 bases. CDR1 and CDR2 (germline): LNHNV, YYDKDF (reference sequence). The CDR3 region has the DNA TGTGCCACCAGCAGAGGAGAGAGCACAGATACGCAGTATTTT. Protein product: CATSRGESTDTQYF.

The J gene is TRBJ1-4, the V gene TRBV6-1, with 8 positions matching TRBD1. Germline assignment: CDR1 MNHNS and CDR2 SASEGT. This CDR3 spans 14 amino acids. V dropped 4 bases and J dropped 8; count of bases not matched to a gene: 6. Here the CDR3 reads CASSGTGFVEKLFF. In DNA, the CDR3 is TGTGCCAGCAGTGGGACAGGGTTCGTAGAAAAACTGTTTTTT.

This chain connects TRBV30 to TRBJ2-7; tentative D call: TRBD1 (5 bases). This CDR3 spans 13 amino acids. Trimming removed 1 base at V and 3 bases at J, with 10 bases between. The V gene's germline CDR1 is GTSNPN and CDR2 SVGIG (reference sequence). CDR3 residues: CAWSDQGHYEQYF. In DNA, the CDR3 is TGTGCCTGGAGTGATCAGGGTCACTACGAGCAGTACTTC.

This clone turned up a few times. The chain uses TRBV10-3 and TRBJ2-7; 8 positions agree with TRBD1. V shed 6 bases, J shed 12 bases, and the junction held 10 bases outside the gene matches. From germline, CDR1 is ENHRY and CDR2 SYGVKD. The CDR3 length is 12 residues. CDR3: CAISRDRTDRYF. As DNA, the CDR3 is TGTGCCATCAGCCGGGACAGGACAGACCGGTACTTC.

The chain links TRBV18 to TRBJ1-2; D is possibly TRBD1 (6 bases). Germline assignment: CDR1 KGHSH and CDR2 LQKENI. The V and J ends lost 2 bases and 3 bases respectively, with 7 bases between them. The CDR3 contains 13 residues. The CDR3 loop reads CASSPRGDYGYTF. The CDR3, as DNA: TGTGCCAGCTCACCAAGGGGGGACTATGGCTACACCTTC.